The 21 T cell receptor beta chains presented below share a single source sample, sequenced in a study of blood T cell repertoires in COVID-19. Only in-frame clones appear in the TCRdb table, and some are missing; sequencing was by immunoSEQ multiplex PCR. The sample has roughly 130,000 clones, more than 70% seen once; the top ten hold under 15%. Sample: peripheral blood. The receptor set was obtained from a woman under 40 who had recovered from COVID-19.

This chain links TRBV5-1 with TRBJ1-4; D is perhaps TRBD1 (6 bases). CDR3 length: 13 residues. Germline-derived CDR1 and CDR2 are SGHRS and YFSETQ. V lost 4 bases, J lost 3 bases, and 7 bases lay in between. The CDR3 is CASSPGANEKLFF. The CDR3 coding sequence is TGCGCCAGCAGCCCAGGGGCTAATGAAAAACTGTTTTTT.

The CDR3 sequence is CASSERLAGAYEQYF. The CDR3 region has the DNA TGTGCCAGCAGTGAACGACTAGCGGGAGCCTACGAGCAGTACTTC. The V call is TRBV6-1, the J call TRBJ2-7, with 12 bases identical to TRBD2. J lost 2 bases, V lost 2 bases, and 1 base had no gene match. The CDR3 runs 15 residues. In germline, CDR1 is MNHNS, CDR2 SASEGT.

This chain uses TRBV27 with TRBJ1-1; TRBD1 might be the D (5 bases). Germline-derived CDR1 and CDR2 are MNHEY and SMNVEV (reference sequence). The CDR3 is 14 residues long. V lost 3 bases and J lost 1, with 9 bases in between. This CDR3 is CASSLGQGNTEAFF. The DNA of the CDR3 is TGTGCCAGCAGTTTGGGGCAGGGGAACACTGAAGCTTTCTTT.

The chain carries TRBV15 and TRBJ1-4; D unresolved. The germline CDR1 and CDR2 sequences are LNHNV and YYDKDF (reference sequence). The CDR3 totals 16 residues. With 0 bases removed from V and 7 bases from J, the gap between germline ends came to 15 bases. The CDR3 nucleotides are TGTGCCACCAGCAGAGATCTGGGAGGCGGGAGTGAAAAACTGTTTTTT. It encodes CATSRDLGGGSEKLFF.

This chain connects TRBV5-8 to TRBJ1-2; 10 bases align to TRBD1. Germline-derived CDR1 and CDR2 are SGHTS and YDEGEE. This CDR3 is 14 amino acids long. The J segment lost 8 bases and the V segment lost 5 bases, leaving 9 bases of the junction unmatched. In nucleotides, the CDR3 is TGTGCCAGCAGTTGGGACAGGGGAAGTTTGGGCTACACCTTC. It codes for CASSWDRGSLGYTF.

This clone occurred once. The V call is TRBV5-4, the J call TRBJ2-7; 9 bases agree with TRBD2. Per the germline V gene, CDR1 is SGHNT and CDR2 is YYREEE (reference sequence). Germline trimming cut 4 bases from V and 0 bases from J; bases unmatched to any gene: 5. This CDR3 has 15 residues. For the CDR3, the DNA is TGTGCCAGCAGCCGAGATAGCGGGAGCTCCTACGAGCAGTACTTC. This encodes CASSRDSGSSYEQYF.

The chain uses TRBV12-3 or TRBV12-4 and TRBJ1-2; D call uncertain. The ends were cut back, 3 bases at V and 2 bases at J, with 7 bases in the middle. The CDR3 consists of 13 residues. CDR3 residues: CASSFSGNYGYTF. The CDR3 DNA sequence: TGTGCCAGCAGTTTTAGCGGAAACTATGGCTACACCTTC.

V is TRBV2 and J is TRBJ1-2; no clear D. The CDR3 is 13 residues long. CDR1 and CDR2 (germline): SNHLY, FYNNEI. V was pared by 4 bases and J by 4 bases, with 10 bases between. CDR3 DNA: TGTGCCAGCAGTGGCGCGGGTGTCTATGGCTACACCTTC. Translation: CASSGAGVYGYTF.

In this sample, this clone turned up a few times. The rearrangement links TRBV9 to TRBJ1-2; D remains ambiguous. The CDR3 runs to 16 residues. Trimming left V 0 bases short and J 0 bases short, with 12 bases between. From germline, CDR1 is SGDLS and CDR2 YYNGEE. The CDR3 loop reads CASSVGRPLANYGYTF. CDR3 DNA: TGTGCCAGCAGCGTAGGGAGGCCCCTAGCTAACTATGGCTACACCTTC.

CDR3 protein: CASSSLAGLAYEQYF. The CDR3 DNA sequence: TGTGCCAGCAGTTCCCTAGCGGGGCTTGCCTACGAGCAGTACTTC. This sequence joins TRBV6-5 and TRBJ2-7, with 9 bases lining up with TRBD2. This CDR3 region has 15 residues. CDR1 MNHEY and CDR2 SVGAGI come from the germline V gene. V lost 4 bases, J lost 2 bases, and 6 bases stayed unmatched.

The gene calls are TRBV6-6 and TRBJ1-3, with a weak D call TRBD1 (5 bases). The germline V and J ends were trimmed by 6 bases and 2 bases, with 11 bases remaining between them. The CDR3 covers 14 residues. The germline V gene encodes CDR1 MNHNY and CDR2 SVGAGI (reference sequence). The CDR3 region is CASSLDSTGNTIYF. CDR3 coding DNA: TGTGCCAGCAGCCTAGACAGCACTGGAAACACCATATATTTT.

The CDR3 DNA follows: TGTGCCAGCAGTTACTCGACTGGTACCTATGGCTACACCTTC. Amino acids: CASSYSTGTYGYTF. The chain is built from TRBV6-5 and TRBJ1-2; D is undetermined. Trimming took 0 bases from V and 4 from J, leaving 9 bases between them. CDR1 MNHEY and CDR2 SVGAGI come from the germline V gene. The CDR3 contains 14 residues.

The CDR3 sequence: CASSHSRGSYEQYF. The DNA for the CDR3 is TGTGCCAGCAGCCATTCCAGGGGGTCCTACGAGCAGTACTTC. This rearrangement joins TRBV4-2 to TRBJ2-7; the match to TRBD1 covers 7 bases. The germline CDR1 and CDR2 sequences are LGHNA and YNFKEQ. V gave up 3 bases and J gave up 1 base; unmatched junction bases: 3. CDR3 length: 14 residues.

This chain links TRBV12-3 or TRBV12-4 with TRBJ2-7, with D unclear. V was trimmed by 3 bases and J by 1 base, leaving 7 bases between them. This CDR3 is 13 amino acids long. The CDR3 coding sequence is TGTGCCAGCAGTTTCGGAGCATCCTACGAGCAGTACTTC. Translation: CASSFGASYEQYF.

The chain uses TRBV27 and TRBJ1-5; 8 nucleotides agree with TRBD1. The V and J ends lost 4 bases and 1 base, in that order; junction bases with no gene match: 6. Germline values: CDR1 MNHEY, CDR2 SMNVEV (reference sequence). The CDR3 totals 16 residues. In nucleotides, the CDR3 is TGTGCCAGCAGTTCCGGACAGGGCCTAAGCAATCAGCCCCAGCATTTT. Translating it yields CASSSGQGLSNQPQHF.

The V and J genes are TRBV18 and TRBJ2-6; 10 bases fit TRBD1. The junction had 9 bases not matched to a gene; V was cut back by 4 bases and J by 0 bases. The germline V gene has CDR1 KGHSH and CDR2 LQKENI. The CDR3 is 19 amino acids. DNA for the CDR3: TGTGCCAGCTCACTCTTATCCGGGACAGGGGACTCTGGGGCCAACGTCCTGACTTTC. Protein sequence: CASSLLSGTGDSGANVLTF.

At least ten counts were recorded for this clone. V and J are TRBV7-9 and TRBJ1-4; 9 nucleotides match TRBD1. From germline, CDR1 is SEHNR and CDR2 FQNEAQ (reference sequence). The ends lost 5 bases at V and 5 bases at J; junction bases unmatched: 3. CDR3 length: 14 residues. Written as DNA, the CDR3 is TGTGCCAGCAGCCCCGGGACAGGGAATGAAAAACTGTTTTTT. This sequence encodes CASSPGTGNEKLFF.

The chain carries TRBV5-1 and TRBJ2-3, with 9 bases matching TRBD1. Per the germline V gene, CDR1 is SGHRS and CDR2 is YFSETQ. V dropped 4 bases and J dropped 3; count of bases not matched to a gene: 9. CDR3 size: 16 residues. The CDR3 nucleotides read TGCGCCAGCAGCGATAAACAGGGGGCGAGGACAGATACGCAGTATTTT. Its translation: CASSDKQGARTDTQYF.

As regards this clone: This sample also contains other DNA sequences that code for the same CDR3. The J gene is TRBJ1-1, the V gene TRBV30; D possibly corresponds to TRBD1 (6 bases). Trimming stripped 1 base from V and 4 bases from J, with 10 bases between. The germline gives CDR1 GTSNPN, CDR2 SVGIG (reference sequence). The CDR3 totals 13 residues. CDR3 nucleotides: TGTGCCTGGAGTGAGACAGGCACCACTGAAGCTTTCTTT. Its protein is CAWSETGTTEAFF.

V usage is TRBV2 and J usage is TRBJ2-5, with TRBD2 matching over 7 bases. The CDR3 has 14 residues. The germline gives CDR1 SNHLY, CDR2 FYNNEI. CDR3 sequence reads: CATKIGGRQETQYF. CDR3 nucleotides: TGTGCTACTAAAATCGGGGGGAGGCAAGAGACCCAGTACTTC.

J is TRBJ1-1 and V is TRBV6-6; D unclear. V lost 0 bases and J 1 base, leaving 6 bases between the germline ends. CDR3 size: 14 residues. CDR1 is MNHNY and CDR2 is SVGAGI in the germline V gene (reference sequence). The CDR3 sequence: CASSYSEPNTEAFF. CDR3 in DNA: TGTGCCAGCAGTTACTCGGAGCCGAACACTGAAGCTTTCTTT.